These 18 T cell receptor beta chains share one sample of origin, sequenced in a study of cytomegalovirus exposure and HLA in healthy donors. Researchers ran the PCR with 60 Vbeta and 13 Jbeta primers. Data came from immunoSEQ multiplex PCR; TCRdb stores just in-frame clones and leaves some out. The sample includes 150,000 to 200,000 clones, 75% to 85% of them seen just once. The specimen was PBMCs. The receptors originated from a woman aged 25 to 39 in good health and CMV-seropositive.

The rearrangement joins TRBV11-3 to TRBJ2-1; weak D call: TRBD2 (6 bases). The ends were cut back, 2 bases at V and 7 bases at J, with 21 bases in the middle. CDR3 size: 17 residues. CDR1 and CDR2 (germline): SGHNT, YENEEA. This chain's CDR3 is CASSLSQLARPGNEQFF. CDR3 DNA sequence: TGTGCCAGCAGCTTATCCCAACTAGCCCGACCAGGAAATGAGCAGTTCTTC.

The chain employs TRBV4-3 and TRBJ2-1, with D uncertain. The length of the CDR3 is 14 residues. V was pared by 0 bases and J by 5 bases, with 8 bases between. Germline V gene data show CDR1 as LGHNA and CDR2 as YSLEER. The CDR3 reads CASSQDIGHNEQFF. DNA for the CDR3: TGCGCCAGCAGCCAAGATATTGGGCACAATGAGCAGTTCTTC.

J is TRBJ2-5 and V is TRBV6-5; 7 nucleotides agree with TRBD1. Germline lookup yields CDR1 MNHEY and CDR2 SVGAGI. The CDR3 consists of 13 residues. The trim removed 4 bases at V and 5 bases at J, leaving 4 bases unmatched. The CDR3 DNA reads TGTGCCAGCAGTTGGGACAGATTGGAGACCCAGTACTTC. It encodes CASSWDRLETQYF.

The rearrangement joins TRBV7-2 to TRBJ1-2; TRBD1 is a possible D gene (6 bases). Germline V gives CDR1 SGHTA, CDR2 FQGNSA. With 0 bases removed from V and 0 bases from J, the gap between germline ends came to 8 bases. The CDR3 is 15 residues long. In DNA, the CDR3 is TGTGCCAGCAGCTTAGCGGGGACATCTAACTATGGCTACACCTTC. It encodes CASSLAGTSNYGYTF.

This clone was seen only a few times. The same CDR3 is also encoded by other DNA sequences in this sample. The CDR3 here is CASSLDRDYGYTF. The CDR3 DNA reads as TGTGCCAGCAGTTTAGACAGAGACTATGGCTACACCTTC. The chain recombines TRBV27 with TRBJ1-2, with D possibly matching TRBD1 (5 bases). The germline V and J ends were trimmed by 2 bases and 3 bases, with 7 bases remaining between them. This CDR3 region has 13 residues. CDR1 and CDR2 from the germline V gene are MNHEY and SMNVEV (reference sequence).

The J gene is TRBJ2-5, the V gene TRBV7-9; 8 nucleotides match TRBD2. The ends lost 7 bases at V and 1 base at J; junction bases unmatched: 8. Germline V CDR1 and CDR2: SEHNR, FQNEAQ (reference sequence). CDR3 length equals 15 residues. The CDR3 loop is CASNPTREGQETQYF. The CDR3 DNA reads TGTGCCAGCAACCCGACACGGGAGGGCCAAGAGACCCAGTACTTC.

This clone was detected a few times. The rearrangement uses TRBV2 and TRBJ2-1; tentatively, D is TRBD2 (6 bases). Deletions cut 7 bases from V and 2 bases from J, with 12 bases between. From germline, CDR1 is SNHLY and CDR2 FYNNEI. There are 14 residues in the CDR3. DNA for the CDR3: TGTGCCAGCACGGACGGGAGTCCCTACAATGAGCAGTTCTTC. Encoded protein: CASTDGSPYNEQFF.

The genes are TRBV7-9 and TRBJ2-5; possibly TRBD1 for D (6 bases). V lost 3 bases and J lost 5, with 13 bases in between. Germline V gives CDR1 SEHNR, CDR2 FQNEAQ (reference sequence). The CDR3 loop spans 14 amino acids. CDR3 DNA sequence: TGTGCCAGCAGCTTTTCAGGGGACGAGGAGACCCAGTACTTC. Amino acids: CASSFSGDEETQYF.

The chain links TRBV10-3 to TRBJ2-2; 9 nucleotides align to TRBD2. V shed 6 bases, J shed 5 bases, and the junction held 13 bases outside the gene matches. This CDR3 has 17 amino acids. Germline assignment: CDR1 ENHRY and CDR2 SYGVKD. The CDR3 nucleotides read TGTGCCATCAGCGGAAGGGATGGCGGGAGGGGAACCGGGGAGCTGTTTTTT. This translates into CAISGRDGGRGTGELFF.

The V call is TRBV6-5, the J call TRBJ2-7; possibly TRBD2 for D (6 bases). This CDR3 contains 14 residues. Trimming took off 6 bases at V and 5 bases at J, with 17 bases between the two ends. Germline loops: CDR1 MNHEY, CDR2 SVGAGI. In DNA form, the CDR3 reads TGTGCCAGCAGACCGGGACTCGACCGCAACGAGCAGTACTTC. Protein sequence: CASRPGLDRNEQYF.

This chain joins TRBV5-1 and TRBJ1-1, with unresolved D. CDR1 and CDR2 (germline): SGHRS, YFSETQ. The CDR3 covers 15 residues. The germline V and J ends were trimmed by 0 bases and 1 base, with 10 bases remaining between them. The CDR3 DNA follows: TGCGCCAGCAGCTTGGCCCCGAGACAGAACACTGAAGCTTTCTTT. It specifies CASSLAPRQNTEAFF.

This chain's CDR3 is CASSPQGGNQPQHF. The CDR3 nucleotides read TGTGCCAGCAGCCCACAGGGTGGCAATCAGCCCCAGCATTTT. The chain recombines TRBV7-6 with TRBJ1-5; a possible D gene is TRBD1 (6 bases). Trimming removed 5 bases at V and 2 bases at J, with 10 bases between. The CDR3 contains 14 residues. Per germline, CDR1 SGHVS and CDR2 FNYEAQ.

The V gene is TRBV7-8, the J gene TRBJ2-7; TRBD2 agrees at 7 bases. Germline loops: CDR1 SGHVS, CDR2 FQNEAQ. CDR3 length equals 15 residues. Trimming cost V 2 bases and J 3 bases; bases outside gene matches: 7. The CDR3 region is CASSLLASGFYEQYF. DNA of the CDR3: TGTGCCAGCAGCTTATTGGCTAGCGGATTCTACGAGCAGTACTTC.

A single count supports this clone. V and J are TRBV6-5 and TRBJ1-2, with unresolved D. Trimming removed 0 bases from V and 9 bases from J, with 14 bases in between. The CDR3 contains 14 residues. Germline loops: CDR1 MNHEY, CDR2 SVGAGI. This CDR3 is CASSYSTPQRSYTF. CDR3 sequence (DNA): TGTGCCAGCAGTTACTCGACCCCACAGCGGAGCTACACCTTC.

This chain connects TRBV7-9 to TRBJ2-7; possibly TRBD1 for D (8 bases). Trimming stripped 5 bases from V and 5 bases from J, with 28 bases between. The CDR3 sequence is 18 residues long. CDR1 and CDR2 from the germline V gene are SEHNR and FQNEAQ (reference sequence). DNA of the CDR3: TGTGCCAGCAGCCAGGGGGGGACAGGTACTTCTGGAATTAACGAGCAGTACTTC. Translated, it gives CASSQGGTGTSGINEQYF.

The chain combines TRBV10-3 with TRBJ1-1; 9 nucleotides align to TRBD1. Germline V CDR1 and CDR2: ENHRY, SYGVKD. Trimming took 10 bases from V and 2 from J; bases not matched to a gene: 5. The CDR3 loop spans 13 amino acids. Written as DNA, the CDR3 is TGTGCCAGAAGACAGGGGGACAACACTGAAGCTTTCTTT. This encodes CARRQGDNTEAFF.

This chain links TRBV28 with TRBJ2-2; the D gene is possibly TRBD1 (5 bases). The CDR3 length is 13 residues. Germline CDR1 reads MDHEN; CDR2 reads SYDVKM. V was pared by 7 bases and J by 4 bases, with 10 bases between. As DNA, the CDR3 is TGTGCCAGCACTCGGCAGGGCACCGGGGAGCTGTTTTTT. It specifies CASTRQGTGELFF.

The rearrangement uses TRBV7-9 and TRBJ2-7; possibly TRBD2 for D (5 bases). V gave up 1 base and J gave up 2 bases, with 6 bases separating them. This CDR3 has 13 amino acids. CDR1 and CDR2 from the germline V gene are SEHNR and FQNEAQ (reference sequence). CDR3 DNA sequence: TGTGCCAGCAGCTTAGTGGGAGCCTACGAGCAGTACTTC. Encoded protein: CASSLVGAYEQYF. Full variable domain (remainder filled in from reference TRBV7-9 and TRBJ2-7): DTGVSQNPRHKITKRGQNVTFRCDPISEHNRLYWYRQTLGQGPEFLTYFQNEAQLEKSRLLSDRFSAERPKGSFSTLEIQRTEQGDSAMYLCASSLVGAYEQYFGPGTRLTVT.